Detailed here is one T cell receptor (beta chain). This entry is derived from a study of response to subunit inactivated influenza vaccine. V shed 5 bases and J 2 bases; nucleotides not matched to a gene: 6. Germline CDR1 SGHVS, CDR2 FQNEAQ. The CDR3 extends over 15 amino acids. TCRdb redid the calling of the RT-PCR reads with MiXCR, one entry per CDR3 protein. The repertoire consists of about 500,000 distinct CDR3 sequences, with roughly 7.9% occurring once and the leading ten covering approximately 14%. The sample here was PBMCs from blood, taken 23 to 25 months after vaccination. The receptor comes from a man between 50 and 69 years old who received an inactivated influenza vaccine. This sequence joins TRBV7-8 and TRBJ2-5; 9 bases are a match to TRBD2. The CDR3 reads CASSRLAENQETQYF. For the CDR3, the DNA is TGTGCCAGCAGCAGACTAGCGGAGAATCAAGAGACCCAGTACTTC.